This T cell receptor (beta chain) was documented in a study of blood T cell repertoires in COVID-19. Overall study: Italy, Spain and the United States were the sources of the convalescent and acute COVID-19 samples.

The protocol was immunoSEQ multiplex PCR, while the TCRdb copy is restricted to in-frame clones and leaves out a portion. The sample has fewer than 300,000 clones; roughly 85% are singletons. Germline CDR1 and CDR2: MNHEY and SMNVEV (reference sequence). V lost 5 bases and J 3 bases, leaving 13 bases between the germline ends. This CDR3 region has 14 residues. The sequencing input was peripheral blood. This sequence was found in a woman between 18 and 29 years old with acute or convalescent COVID-19. The chain uses TRBV27 and TRBJ2-5; no firm D call. CDR3 nucleotides: TGTGCCAGCAGTACCCACGAGAATAAAGAGACCCAGTACTTC. It specifies CASSTHENKETQYF.